The 9 T cell receptor beta chains below were found in one sample sequenced in a study of vaccination and CD4 T cells after COVID-19. Treatment here: approximately 9-day PBMC culture with coronavirus spike peptide pools or control peptides (ViraFEST assay). Sequencing of cultured CD4+ T cell DNA used the Oncomine TCR Beta short-read assay. TCRdb itself ran the PCR reads through MiXCR, one entry per CDR3 protein. The table has more than 8,000 distinct CDR3 sequences, about 28% seen once. Their recognized antigens are unknown. Source: CD4+ T cells from blood, cultured in vitro, taken after SARS-CoV-2 vaccination. The origin of the receptors is a human donor who had recovered from COVID-19.

This clonotype has more than one count but fewer than ten. The V gene is TRBV20-1, the J gene TRBJ2-7; 9 nucleotides align to TRBD1. The CDR3 loop spans 13 amino acids. Germline V lookup: CDR1 DFQATT, CDR2 SNEGSKA (reference sequence). Trimming at V came to 6 bases and at J to 2 bases, leaving 5 bases not matched to a gene. The CDR3 region is CSAKTGGPYEQYF. The CDR3 DNA sequence: TGCAGTGCCAAAACAGGGGGCCCCTACGAGCAGTACTTC.

In the case of this clonotype: A junction end diverges from the germline sequence, so it may reflect a read error. The chain combines TRBV20-1 with TRBJ2-7; the match to TRBD2 covers 11 bases. The CDR3 consists of 16 residues. Germline-derived CDR1 and CDR2 are DFQATT and SNEGSKA (reference sequence). CDR3 amino acids: CSARESFSGRVYERYF. DNA for the CDR3: TGCAGTGCTAGAGAGTCCTTTAGCGGGAGGGTCTACGAGCGGTACTTC.

This clonotype is judged medium-sized (0.01 to 0.1%). The gene calls are TRBV19 and TRBJ1-5, with D hard to call. Trimming cost V 7 bases and J 2 bases, with 15 bases left between them. The CDR3 is made up of 15 amino acids. Germline V gene lookup returns CDR1 LNHDA and CDR2 SQIVND (reference sequence). The CDR3, as DNA: TGTGCCAGTATCGGTCCCCACCCGGGCAATCAGCCCCAGCATTTT. Translation gives CASIGPHPGNQPQHF.

This clonotype was counted only a few times. This chain links TRBV6-2 or TRBV6-3 with TRBJ2-5; 16 nucleotides align to TRBD2. The J segment lost 2 bases and the V segment lost 6 bases, leaving 3 bases of the junction unmatched. The CDR3 is made up of 16 amino acids. Germline CDR1 is MNHEY and CDR2 is SVGEGT. The CDR3: CASSLGLAGGQETQYF. CDR3 bases: TGTGCCAGCAGCCTGGGACTAGCGGGAGGGCAAGAGACCCAGTACTTC.

The rearrangement joins TRBV24-1 to TRBJ2-7; possible D gene TRBD2, 5 bases. Germline V gene lookup returns CDR1 KGHDR and CDR2 SFDVKD. Trimming stripped 1 base from V and 7 bases from J, with 7 bases between. The CDR3 is made up of 12 amino acids. CDR3 nucleotide sequence: TGTGCCACCAGTGATTTTCGGGGTGAGCAGTACTTC. Amino acid sequence: CATSDFRGEQYF.

V gene TRBV12-3 or TRBV12-4 combines with J gene TRBJ2-7, with 8 bases aligning to TRBD1. The V and J ends lost 3 bases and 4 bases, in that order; junction bases with no gene match: 8. The CDR3 is made up of 15 amino acids. Here the CDR3 DNA reads TGTGCCAGCAGTTTTAAGGACAGGGAAAAGTACGAGCAGTACTTC. Translating gives CASSFKDREKYEQYF.

The chain employs TRBV28 and TRBJ1-1; 7 positions match TRBD1. This CDR3 region has 12 residues. Germline trimming cut 6 bases from V and 8 bases from J; bases unmatched to any gene: 6. The germline V gene encodes CDR1 MDHEN and CDR2 SYDVKM. The CDR3 loop is CASRVRQGEAFF. The DNA for the CDR3 is TGTGCCAGCAGGGTAAGACAGGGCGAAGCTTTCTTT.

This clonotype was found a few times. The chain uses TRBV7-9 and TRBJ1-6; no firm D call. The germline V gene has CDR1 SEHNR and CDR2 FQNEAQ (reference sequence). Trimming cost V 5 bases and J 6 bases, with 11 bases left between them. The CDR3 has 14 residues. CDR3 residues: CASSLIRGNSPLHF. The CDR3 nucleotides are TGTGCCAGCAGCCTGATCCGGGGTAATTCACCCCTCCACTTT. The variable domain in full, with the rest retrieved from reference TRBV7-9 and TRBJ1-6, is DTGVSQNPRHKITKRGQNVTFRCDPISEHNRLYWYRQTLGQGPEFLTYFQNEAQLEKSRLLSDRFSAERPKGSFSTLEIQRTEQGDSAMYLCASSLIRGNSPLHFGNGTRLTVT.

The CDR3 loop is CASSGGGVVSTYEQYF. CDR3 sequence (DNA): TGTGCCAGCAGCGGAGGGGGCGTCGTATCTACCTACGAGCAGTACTTC. This chain links TRBV7-9 with TRBJ2-7; D may be TRBD1 (7 bases). Germline V lookup: CDR1 SEHNR, CDR2 FQNEAQ (reference sequence). This CDR3 has 16 residues. Trimming left V 5 bases short and J 2 bases short, with 19 bases between.